This record looks at one T cell receptor beta chain sequence and its context. This entry comes from a study of T cell changes during pregnancy in multiple sclerosis. Germline values: CDR1 KGHSH, CDR2 LQKENI. This CDR3 has 13 amino acids. Trimming at V came to 6 bases and at J to 6 bases, leaving 7 bases not matched to a gene. Data came from immunoSEQ multiplex PCR; TCRdb stores just in-frame clones and leaves some out. The table records over 60,000 clones, roughly nine tenths of them present only once. The sequence was collected from a female donor with multiple sclerosis, enrolled in a pregnancy study. The chain combines TRBV18 with TRBJ1-2; 7 bases line up with TRBD1. The sample here was peripheral blood, taken in the first trimester of pregnancy. CDR3 in amino acids: CASSRTGGDGYTF. DNA of the CDR3: TGTGCCAGCTCCCGGACAGGCGGCGATGGCTACACCTTC.